Following are 31 T cell receptor beta chains from one sample sequenced in a study of patients and donors after allogeneic stem cell transplantation. Each CDR3 protein is one row after TCRdb ran MiXCR on the RT-PCR reads. The repertoire holds around 170,000 distinct CDR3 sequences, 20% to 25% seen once, with about 25% in the top ten. Sequences were obtained from blood, either unsorted or a sorted T cell fraction (not recorded which). The source of these receptors is a human donor who was either an allogeneic HSCT recipient or a stem cell or donor lymphocyte infusion donor (not recorded which). It is not recorded whose cells these are; they may come from a transplant donor.

The V and J genes are TRBV7-2 and TRBJ2-2; maybe TRBD2 (6 bases). V was cut by 7 bases and J by 4 bases, with 16 bases left in between. The germline V gene encodes CDR1 SGHTA and CDR2 FQGNSA. This CDR3 has 15 residues. The CDR3: CASTVNRRGTGELFF. CDR3 DNA sequence: TGTGCCAGCACCGTAAACAGGAGGGGCACCGGGGAGCTGTTTTTT.

This chain uses TRBV20-1 with TRBJ2-1, with TRBD1 matching 7 bases. After removal of 3 bases from V and 4 bases from J, the junction contained 18 bases not matched to a gene. The CDR3 covers 18 residues. Germline values: CDR1 DFQATT, CDR2 SNEGSKA (reference sequence). The CDR3 bases are TGCAGTGCTAGGGTCCGGGACAGTAATAACCCTATATACAATGAGCAGTTCTTC. Translation gives CSARVRDSNNPIYNEQFF.

This chain joins TRBV12-3 or TRBV12-4 and TRBJ2-1; 7 bases are a match to TRBD2. The CDR3 runs to 15 residues. V lost 5 bases to trimming and J lost 7 bases; unmatched junction nucleotides: 11. As DNA, the CDR3 is TGTGCCAGCAGTCCCCTAGGACTAGTAACAAATGAGCAGTTCTTC. This gives the protein CASSPLGLVTNEQFF.

The chain is built from TRBV29-1 and TRBJ2-7; 11 nucleotides align to TRBD1. This CDR3 is 12 amino acids long. V trimming: 7 bases; J trimming: 2 bases; junction bases outside the gene matches: 1. Germline V gives CDR1 SQVTM, CDR2 ANQGSEA. The CDR3 bases are TGCAGCGGGGGACAGGGGGCCTACGAGCAGTACTTC. Protein: CSGGQGAYEQYF.

The genes are TRBV6-1 and TRBJ2-3, with D maybe TRBD2 (5 bases). The CDR3 runs 17 residues. Looked up from germline, CDR1 is MNHNS and CDR2 is SASEGT. The V end was cut by 3 bases, the J end by 0 bases, with 16 bases between. The CDR3 reads CASSDRHRGRSTDTQYF. For the CDR3, the DNA is TGTGCCAGCAGTGACCGCCATCGGGGAAGAAGCACAGATACGCAGTATTTT.

The table lists this clonotype with a few counts. The V gene is TRBV11-3, the J gene TRBJ1-1; D is possibly TRBD1 (5 bases). V lost 4 bases and J lost 5, with 17 bases in between. The CDR3 consists of 15 residues. CDR1 is SGHNT, CDR2 YENEEA, per germline. The CDR3 here is CASSSERGAWTEAFF. As DNA, the CDR3 is TGTGCCAGCAGCTCGGAGCGAGGGGCTTGGACTGAAGCTTTCTTT.

The gene calls are TRBV9 and TRBJ2-2, with D tentatively TRBD1 (6 bases). Germline lookup yields CDR1 SGDLS and CDR2 YYNGEE. The CDR3 length is 19 residues. Trimming pared 0 bases from V and 0 bases from J, leaving 18 bases between. The CDR3 protein is CASSVDPPNRASNTGELFF. In DNA, the CDR3 is TGTGCCAGCAGCGTAGACCCCCCCAACAGGGCTTCGAACACCGGGGAGCTGTTTTTT. Using reference TRBV9 and TRBJ2-2 for the parts outside the CDR3, the full variable domain is DSGVTQTPKHLITATGQRVTLRCSPRSGDLSVYWYQQSLDQGLQFLIQYYNGEERAKGNILERFSAQQFPDLHSELNLSSLELGDSALYFCASSVDPPNRASNTGELFFGEGSRLTVL.

This clonotype was counted at least ten times. The chain carries TRBV20-1 and TRBJ1-4; D ambiguous. Trimming removed 5 bases from V and 3 bases from J, with 10 bases in between. CDR1 DFQATT and CDR2 SNEGSKA come from the germline V gene (reference sequence). The CDR3 consists of 13 residues. CDR3 bases: TGCAGTGCTTCTAGGTTGGCTAATGAAAAACTGTTTTTT. Its translation is CSASRLANEKLFF.

Ten or more counts support this clonotype. The V gene is TRBV3-1, the J gene TRBJ1-4; 7 nucleotides match TRBD1. CDR1 and CDR2 from the germline V gene are LGHDT and YNNKEL (reference sequence). The CDR3 sequence is 15 residues long. Germline trimming cut 4 bases from V and 1 base from J; bases unmatched to any gene: 3. The CDR3 reads CASSRRQGTNEKLFF. The CDR3 bases are TGTGCCAGCAGCCGTAGACAGGGAACTAATGAAAAACTGTTTTTT.

CDR3 residues: CASTAGRSFGGEQFF. The CDR3 DNA is TGTGCCAGCACCGCGGGTCGCTCCTTCGGCGGTGAGCAGTTCTTC. The V and J genes are TRBV6-5 and TRBJ2-1; D perhaps matches TRBD2 (5 bases). Germline loops: CDR1 MNHEY, CDR2 SVGAGI. V lost 7 bases to trimming and J lost 9 bases, with 22 bases between them. This CDR3 contains 15 residues.

The table lists this clonotype with a few counts. This chain links TRBV4-3 with TRBJ1-4; D gene unclear. CDR3 size: 14 residues. Germline values: CDR1 LGHNA, CDR2 YSLEER. With 0 bases removed from V and 14 bases from J, the gap between germline ends came to 16 bases. The CDR3 nucleotides are TGCGCCAGCAGCCAAGATGCACGGCCTTTTAAGCTGTTTTTT. It yields the protein CASSQDARPFKLFF.

V usage is TRBV7-3 and J usage is TRBJ2-5; D remains ambiguous. The CDR3 has 15 residues. Germline CDR1 reads SGHTA; CDR2 reads FQGTGA. Trimming shortened V by 1 base and J by 1 base, and 10 bases separated the two germline ends. The CDR3 sequence is CASSLSPATQETQYF. CDR3 nucleotides: TGTGCCAGCAGCTTAAGTCCCGCGACCCAAGAGACCCAGTACTTC.

This clonotype has just a few counts. The J gene is TRBJ2-7, the V gene TRBV7-6; D is unclear. Trimming shortened V by 5 bases and J by 1 base, and 9 bases separated the two germline ends. This CDR3 contains 13 residues. Germline-derived CDR1 and CDR2 are SGHVS and FNYEAQ. The DNA for the CDR3 is TGTGCCAGCAGCCCTTACTCTTCCTACGAGCAGTACTTC. Protein product: CASSPYSSYEQYF.

The chain links TRBV7-8 to TRBJ1-1, with a tentative D call TRBD1 (5 bases). The V end lost 2 bases, the J end lost 3 bases, and 16 bases lay between the germline ends. The CDR3 loop spans 16 amino acids. Germline V gives CDR1 SGHVS, CDR2 FQNEAQ. The CDR3 DNA sequence: TGTGCCAGCAGCTTAAATGCCAGGGTAGCGTACACTGAAGCTTTCTTT. Translated, it gives CASSLNARVAYTEAFF.

There are many counts of this clonotype. The chain employs TRBV27 and TRBJ1-1, with TRBD1 identical over 7 bases. This CDR3 has 13 residues. The V segment lost 4 bases and the J segment 4 bases; nucleotides outside the gene matches: 3. Per germline, CDR1 MNHEY and CDR2 SMNVEV (reference sequence). For the CDR3, the DNA is TGTGCCAGCAGTTCAGGACAGGCCACTGAAGCTTTCTTT. This gives the protein CASSSGQATEAFF.

The rearrangement links TRBV24-1 to TRBJ2-4; TRBD2 might be the D (6 bases). Germline V gene lookup returns CDR1 KGHDR and CDR2 SFDVKD. This CDR3 comprises 12 residues. With 7 bases removed from V and 9 bases from J, the gap between germline ends came to 12 bases. CDR3: CATSGGEGIQYF. DNA of the CDR3: TGTGCCACCAGCGGAGGGGAAGGCATTCAGTACTTC.

Remarks on this clonotype: Without the conserved terminal phenylalanine or tryptophan, this CDR3 likely stems from a read error. The chain joins TRBV6-2 or TRBV6-3 to TRBJ1-5; D is uncertain. V was trimmed by 8 bases and J by 1 base, leaving 24 bases between them. The CDR3 runs to 18 residues. The germline V gene has CDR1 MNHEY and CDR2 SVGEGT. The CDR3 sequence: CASAVQARPPRSNQPQHL. As DNA, the CDR3 is TGTGCCAGCGCAGTTCAGGCCAGGCCTCCGAGGAGCAATCAGCCCCAGCATTTG.

The V and J genes are TRBV5-1 and TRBJ1-4, with no clear D. This CDR3 is 12 amino acids long. The germline CDR1 and CDR2 sequences are SGHRS and YFSETQ. Trimming took 5 bases from V and 7 from J, leaving 9 bases between them. CDR3: CASRRRGEKLFF. Written as DNA, the CDR3 is TGCGCCAGCAGGCGACGGGGTGAAAAACTGTTTTTT.

This clonotype was detected a few times. The V call is TRBV29-1, the J call TRBJ1-1; no definite D call. CDR3 length: 15 amino acids. Per germline, CDR1 SQVTM and CDR2 ANQGSEA. V lost 3 bases and J 0 bases, leaving 14 bases between the germline ends. The CDR3 reads CSVDGNFNMNTEAFF. As DNA, the CDR3 is TGCAGCGTTGATGGGAACTTTAACATGAACACTGAAGCTTTCTTT.

The V and J genes are TRBV11-2 and TRBJ2-3, with TRBD2 matching over 16 bases. The CDR3 contains 18 residues. Germline V gives CDR1 SGHAT, CDR2 FQNNGV. V lost 4 bases to trimming and J lost 1 base; unmatched junction nucleotides: 5. This CDR3 is CASSSPGLAGGRTDTQYF. The CDR3 nucleotides are TGTGCCAGCAGCTCCCCGGGACTAGCGGGGGGGCGCACAGATACGCAGTATTTT.

This clonotype was seen just once. The genes are TRBV20-1 and TRBJ2-7, with 13 bases fitting TRBD2. The CDR3 extends over 17 amino acids. The junction had 16 bases not matched to a gene; V was cut back by 6 bases and J by 5 bases. Germline V gene sequence: CDR1 DFQATT, CDR2 SNEGSKA (reference sequence). CDR3 protein: CSAGGTSGMLSLDEQYF. The CDR3 region has the DNA TGCAGTGCGGGGGGGACTAGCGGGATGTTGAGTCTCGACGAGCAGTACTTC.

This clonotype showed up just a few times. The chain combines TRBV29-1 with TRBJ1-1; TRBD1 might be the D (5 bases). CDR1 SQVTM and CDR2 ANQGSEA come from the germline V gene. Trimming took off 5 bases at V and 2 bases at J, with 15 bases between the two ends. The CDR3 has 14 amino acids. CDR3 sequence reads: CSVYLQGANTEAFF. The CDR3 bases are TGCAGCGTTTATTTGCAGGGAGCAAACACTGAAGCTTTCTTT. The variable domain in full, completed from reference TRBV29-1 and TRBJ1-1, reads SAVISQKPSRDICQRGTSLTIQCQVDSQVTMMFWYRQQPGQSLTLIATANQGSEATYESGFVIDKFPISRPNLTFSTLTVSNMSPEDSSIYLCSVYLQGANTEAFFGQGTRLTVV.

This clonotype was recorded a few times. This rearrangement joins TRBV5-1 to TRBJ2-2, with 7 bases that match TRBD1. With V trimmed by 6 bases and J by 6 bases, 8 bases remained unmatched. The CDR3 spans 14 residues. Germline V lookup: CDR1 SGHRS, CDR2 YFSETQ. CDR3 in DNA: TGCGCCAGCACCCACAGGGGATTTGCCGGGGAGCTGTTTTTT. It codes for CASTHRGFAGELFF.

This clonotype has ten or more counts. The CDR3 DNA is TGTGCCAGCAGCCCCAGACAGGGACTAGCAGGTTACAATGAGCAGTTCTTC. Translating gives CASSPRQGLAGYNEQFF. The J gene is TRBJ2-1, the V gene TRBV7-8, with 9 bases lining up with TRBD2. This CDR3 has 17 residues. Trimming at V came to 5 bases and at J to 4 bases, leaving 12 bases not matched to a gene. Germline V gene data show CDR1 as SGHVS and CDR2 as FQNEAQ.

V is TRBV20-1 and J is TRBJ1-5; possible D gene TRBD1, 5 bases. Per the germline V gene, CDR1 is DFQATT and CDR2 is SNEGSKA (reference sequence). V lost 4 bases and J lost 4, with 8 bases in between. The CDR3 has 12 amino acids. CDR3 amino acids: CSATEGNQPQHF. The CDR3 nucleotides read TGCAGTGCTACCGAGGGGAATCAGCCCCAGCATTTT.

This clonotype was found a few times. The V and J genes are TRBV29-1 and TRBJ2-7; D gene ambiguous. The CDR3 runs to 14 residues. CDR1 SQVTM and CDR2 ANQGSEA come from the germline V gene. Trimming cost V 4 bases and J 5 bases, with 18 bases left between them. The CDR3 region is CSVADPLKFHEQYF. As DNA, the CDR3 is TGCAGCGTTGCGGACCCCCTAAAGTTCCACGAGCAGTACTTC.

This clonotype was detected only a few times. J is TRBJ1-2 and V is TRBV25-1; D is ambiguous. The CDR3 covers 15 residues. Trimming left V 4 bases short and J 4 bases short, with 16 bases between. Germline CDR1 is MGHDK and CDR2 is SYGVNS. CDR3 residues: CASSARHQPIYGYTF. Here the CDR3 DNA reads TGTGCCAGCAGTGCTCGACACCAACCCATCTATGGCTACACCTTC.

This clonotype occurred a few times. This sequence joins TRBV27 and TRBJ2-7, with no clear D. The V end lost 5 bases, the J end lost 2 bases, and 10 bases lay between the germline ends. Per the germline V gene, CDR1 is MNHEY and CDR2 is SMNVEV (reference sequence). The CDR3 is 13 residues long. The CDR3 coding sequence is TGTGCCAGCAGTCTCAAAAATGCCTACGAGCAGTACTTC. It codes for CASSLKNAYEQYF.

J is TRBJ2-1 and V is TRBV7-7; D not resolved. Trimming left V 0 bases short and J 0 bases short, with 6 bases between. The CDR3 extends over 15 amino acids. Germline V gene data show CDR1 as SSHAT and CDR2 as FNYEAQ (reference sequence). As DNA, the CDR3 is TGTGCCAGCAGCTTAGCGCCGAGCTCCTACAATGAGCAGTTCTTC. Translating gives CASSLAPSSYNEQFF.

The V call is TRBV14, the J call TRBJ2-1; D gene ambiguous. The germline V gene encodes CDR1 SGHDN and CDR2 FVKESK. The length of the CDR3 is 13 residues. V shed 1 base and J shed 8 bases, with 9 bases lying between them. The DNA for the CDR3 is TGTGCCAGCAGCCAAGTCTACCAGCATGAGCAGTTCTTC. It codes for CASSQVYQHEQFF.

This clonotype was seen ten or more times. V is TRBV7-8 and J is TRBJ1-3; no clear D. Trimming took 5 bases from V and 3 from J, leaving 14 bases between them. The germline V gene has CDR1 SGHVS and CDR2 FQNEAQ. The CDR3 length is 15 residues. CDR3 sequence reads: CASSIRLTHGNTIYF. The CDR3 nucleotides are TGTGCCAGCAGCATCAGACTAACGCATGGAAACACCATATATTTT.